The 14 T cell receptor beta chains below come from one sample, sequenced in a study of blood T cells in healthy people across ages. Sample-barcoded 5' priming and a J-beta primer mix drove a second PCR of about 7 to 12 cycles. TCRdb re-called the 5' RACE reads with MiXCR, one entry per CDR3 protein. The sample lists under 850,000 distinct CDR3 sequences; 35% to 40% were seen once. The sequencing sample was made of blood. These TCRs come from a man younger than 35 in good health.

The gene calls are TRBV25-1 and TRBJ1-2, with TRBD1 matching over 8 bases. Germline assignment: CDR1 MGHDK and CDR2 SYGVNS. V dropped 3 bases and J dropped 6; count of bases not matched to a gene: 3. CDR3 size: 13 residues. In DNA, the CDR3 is TGTGCCAGCAGTGACAGGACAGGGCATGGCTACACCTTC. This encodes CASSDRTGHGYTF.

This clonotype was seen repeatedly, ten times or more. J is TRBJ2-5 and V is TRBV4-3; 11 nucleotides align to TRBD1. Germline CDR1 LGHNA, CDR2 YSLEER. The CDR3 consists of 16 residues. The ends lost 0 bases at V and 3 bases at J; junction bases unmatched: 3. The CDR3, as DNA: TGCGCCAGCAGCCAAGAAGGGACAGGGGGGGAAGAGACCCAGTACTTC. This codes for CASSQEGTGGEETQYF.

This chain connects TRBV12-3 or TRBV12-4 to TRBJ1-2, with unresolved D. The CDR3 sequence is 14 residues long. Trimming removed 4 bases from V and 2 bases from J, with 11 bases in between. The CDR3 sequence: CASSSSRTNYGYTF. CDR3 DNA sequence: TGTGCCAGCAGTTCGTCAAGAACAAACTATGGCTACACCTTC.

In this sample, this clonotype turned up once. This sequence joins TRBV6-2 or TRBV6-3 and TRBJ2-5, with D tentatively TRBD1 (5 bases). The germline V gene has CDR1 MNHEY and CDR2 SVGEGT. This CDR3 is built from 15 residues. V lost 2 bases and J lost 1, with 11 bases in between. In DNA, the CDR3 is TGTGCCAGCAGTTACCAGCGACAGTTCCAAGAGACCCAGTACTTC. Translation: CASSYQRQFQETQYF.

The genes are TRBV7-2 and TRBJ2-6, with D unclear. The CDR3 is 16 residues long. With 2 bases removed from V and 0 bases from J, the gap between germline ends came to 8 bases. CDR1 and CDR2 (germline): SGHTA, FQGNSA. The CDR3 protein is CASSLYGFSGANVLTF. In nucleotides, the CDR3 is TGTGCCAGCAGCTTATATGGCTTCTCTGGGGCCAACGTCCTGACTTTC. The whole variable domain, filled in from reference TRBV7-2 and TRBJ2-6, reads GAGVSQSPSNKVTEKGKDVELRCDPISGHTALYWYRQSLGQGLEFLIYFQGNSAPDKSGLPSDRFSAERTGGSVSTLTIQRTQQEDSAVYLCASSLYGFSGANVLTFGAGSRLTVL.

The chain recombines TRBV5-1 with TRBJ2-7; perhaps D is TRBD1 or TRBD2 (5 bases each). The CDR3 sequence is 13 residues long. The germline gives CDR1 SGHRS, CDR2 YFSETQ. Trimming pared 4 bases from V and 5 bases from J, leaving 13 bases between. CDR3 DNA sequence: TGCGCCAGCAGCCCCGCTAGCAGGGACGAGCAGTACTTC. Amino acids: CASSPASRDEQYF.

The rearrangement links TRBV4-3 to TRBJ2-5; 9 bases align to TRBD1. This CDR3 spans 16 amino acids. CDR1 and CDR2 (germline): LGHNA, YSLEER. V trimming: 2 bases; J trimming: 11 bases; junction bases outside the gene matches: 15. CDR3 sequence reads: CASSQRDRALYNEQYF. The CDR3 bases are TGCGCCAGCAGCCAACGGGACAGGGCACTGTACAATGAGCAGTACTTC.

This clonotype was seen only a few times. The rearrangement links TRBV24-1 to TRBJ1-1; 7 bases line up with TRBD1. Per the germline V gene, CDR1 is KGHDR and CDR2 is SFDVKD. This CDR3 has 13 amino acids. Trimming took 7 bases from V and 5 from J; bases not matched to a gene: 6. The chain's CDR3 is CATSRQGGTEAFF. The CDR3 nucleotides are TGTGCCACCAGCCGACAGGGTGGAACTGAAGCTTTCTTT.

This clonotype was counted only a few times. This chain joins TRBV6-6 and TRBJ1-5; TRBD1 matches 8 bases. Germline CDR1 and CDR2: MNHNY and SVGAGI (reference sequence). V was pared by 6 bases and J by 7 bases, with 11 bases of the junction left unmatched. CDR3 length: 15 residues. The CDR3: CASSHTGQGGQPQHF. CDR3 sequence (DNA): TGTGCCAGCAGCCACACCGGACAGGGAGGGCAGCCCCAGCATTTT.

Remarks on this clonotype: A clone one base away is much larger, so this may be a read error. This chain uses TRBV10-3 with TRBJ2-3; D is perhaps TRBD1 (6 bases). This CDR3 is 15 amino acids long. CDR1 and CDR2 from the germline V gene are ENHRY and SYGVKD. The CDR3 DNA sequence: TGTGCCATCAGAGGGGGACACCGAAGCACAGATGCGCAGTATTTT. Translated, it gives CAIRGGHRSTDAQYF.

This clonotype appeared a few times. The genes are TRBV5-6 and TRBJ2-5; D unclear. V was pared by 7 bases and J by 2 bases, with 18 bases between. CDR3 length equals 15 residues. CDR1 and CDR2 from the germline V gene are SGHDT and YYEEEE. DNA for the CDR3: TGTGCCAGCGCCCCAAACCCCACGGATCAAGAGACCCAGTACTTC. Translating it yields CASAPNPTDQETQYF.

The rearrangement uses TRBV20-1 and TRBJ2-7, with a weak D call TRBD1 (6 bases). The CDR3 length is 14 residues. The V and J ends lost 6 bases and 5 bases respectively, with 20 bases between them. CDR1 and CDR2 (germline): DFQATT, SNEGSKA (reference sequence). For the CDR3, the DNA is TGCAGTGCACTTAAAGGGGGTTATAACCACGAGCAGTACTTC. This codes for CSALKGGYNHEQYF.

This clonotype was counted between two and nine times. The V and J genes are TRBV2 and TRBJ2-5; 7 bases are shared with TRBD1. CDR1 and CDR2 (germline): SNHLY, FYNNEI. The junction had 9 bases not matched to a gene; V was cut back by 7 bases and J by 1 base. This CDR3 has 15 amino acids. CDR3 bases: TGTGCCAGCACCGCAGACAGGGCCTTCCAAGAGACCCAGTACTTC. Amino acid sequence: CASTADRAFQETQYF.

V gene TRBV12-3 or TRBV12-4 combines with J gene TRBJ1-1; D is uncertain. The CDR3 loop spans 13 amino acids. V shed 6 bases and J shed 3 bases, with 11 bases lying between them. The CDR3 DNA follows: TGTGCCAGCAGGCGTAACGTCGACACTGAAGCTTTCTTT. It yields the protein CASRRNVDTEAFF.